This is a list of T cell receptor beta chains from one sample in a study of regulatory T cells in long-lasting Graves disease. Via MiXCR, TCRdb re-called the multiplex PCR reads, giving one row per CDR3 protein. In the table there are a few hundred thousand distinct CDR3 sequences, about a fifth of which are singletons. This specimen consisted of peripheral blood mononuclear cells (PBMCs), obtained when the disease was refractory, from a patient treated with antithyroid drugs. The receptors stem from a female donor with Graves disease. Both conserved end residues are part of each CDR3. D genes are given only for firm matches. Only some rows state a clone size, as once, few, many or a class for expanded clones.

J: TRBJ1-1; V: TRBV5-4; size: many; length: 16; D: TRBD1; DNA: TGTGCCAGCAGCTTGGGGGCAGGGGGCGCGGGCACTGAAGCTTTCTTT; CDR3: CASSLGAGGAGTEAFF
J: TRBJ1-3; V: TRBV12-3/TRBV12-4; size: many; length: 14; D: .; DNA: TGTGCCAGCATTCCGGATCTTTATCGGAACACCATATATTTT; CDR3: CASIPDLYRNTIYF
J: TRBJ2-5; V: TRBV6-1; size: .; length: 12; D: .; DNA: TGTGCCAGCAGCCCCCAACCCCCGGGACAGTACTTC; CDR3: CASSPQPPGQYF
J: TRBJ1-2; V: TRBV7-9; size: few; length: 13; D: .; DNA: TGTGCCAGCGGCCCTGGGGGTAACTATGGCTACACCTTC; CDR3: CASGPGGNYGYTF
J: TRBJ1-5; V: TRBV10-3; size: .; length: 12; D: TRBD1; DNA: TGTGCCATCGGACCGGGGGACAGGGAACGGCATTTT; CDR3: CAIGPGDRERHF
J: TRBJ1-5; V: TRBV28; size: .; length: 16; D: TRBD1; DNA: TGTGCCAGCAGTTTAAGTGGAGGGGGCTTCAATCAGCCCCAGCATTTT; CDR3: CASSLSGGGFNQPQHF
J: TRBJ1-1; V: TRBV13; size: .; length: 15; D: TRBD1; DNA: TGTGCCAGCAGCTTATTAGGGACAGAGAACACTGAAGCTTTCTTT; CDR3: CASSLLGTENTEAFF
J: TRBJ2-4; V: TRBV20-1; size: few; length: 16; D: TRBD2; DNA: TGCAGTGCTAGAGGGGGTAGCGGGGGCTACTGGGACATTCAGTACTTC; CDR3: CSARGGSGGYWDIQYF
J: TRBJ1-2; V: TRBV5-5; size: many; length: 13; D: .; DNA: TGTGCCAGCAGTTCTGCTACTAACTATGGCTACACCTTC; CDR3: CASSSATNYGYTF
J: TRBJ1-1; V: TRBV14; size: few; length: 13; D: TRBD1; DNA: TGTGCCAGCAGCCGACAGGGCTATACTGAAGCTTTCTTT; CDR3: CASSRQGYTEAFF
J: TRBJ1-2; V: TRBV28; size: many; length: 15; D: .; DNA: TGTGCCAGCAGTCCCTGGGGAGGGGCCCTCTATGGCTACACCTTC; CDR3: CASSPWGGALYGYTF
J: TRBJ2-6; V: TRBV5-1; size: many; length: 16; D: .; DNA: TGCGCCAGCAGCTTGGACACCTTCTCTGGGGCCAACGTCCTGACTTTC; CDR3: CASSLDTFSGANVLTF
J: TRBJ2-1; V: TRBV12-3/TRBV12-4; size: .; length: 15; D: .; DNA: TGTGCCAGCAGTTTCCCCGGTGACAGCTACAATGAGCAGTTCTTC; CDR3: CASSFPGDSYNEQFF
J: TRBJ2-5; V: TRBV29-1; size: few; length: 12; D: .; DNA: TGCAGCGTTGTGGATAGCCTAGAGACCCAGTACTTC; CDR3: CSVVDSLETQYF
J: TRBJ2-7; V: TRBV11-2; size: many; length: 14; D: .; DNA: TGTGCCAGCAGCTTCACCGGGAAAACCTACGAGCAGTACTTC; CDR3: CASSFTGKTYEQYF
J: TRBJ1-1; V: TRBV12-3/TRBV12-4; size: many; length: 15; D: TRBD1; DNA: TGTGCCAGCAGACCGACAGGGGTACGGAACACTGAAGCTTTCTTT; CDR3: CASRPTGVRNTEAFF
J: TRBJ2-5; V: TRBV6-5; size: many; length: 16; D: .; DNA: TGTGCCAGCAGTTACTCGATTTATGCAGGGGCAGAGACCCAGTACTTC; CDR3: CASSYSIYAGAETQYF
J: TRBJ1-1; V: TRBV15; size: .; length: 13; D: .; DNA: TGTGCCACCAGCGAGGGTATGAACACTGAAGCTTTCTTT; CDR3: CATSEGMNTEAFF
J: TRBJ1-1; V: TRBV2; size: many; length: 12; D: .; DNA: TGTGCCACAGATCTAGGGAGCACTGAAGCTTTCTTT; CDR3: CATDLGSTEAFF
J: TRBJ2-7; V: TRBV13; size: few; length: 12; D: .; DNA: TGTGCCAGCAGCGCCGATATCTACGAGCAGTACTTC; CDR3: CASSADIYEQYF
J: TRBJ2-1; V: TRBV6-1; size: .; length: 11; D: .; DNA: TGTGCCAGCAGTGAAGCCCTACGCTGGGTCTTC; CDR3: CASSEALRWVF
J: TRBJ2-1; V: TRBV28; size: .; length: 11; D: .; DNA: TGTGCCAGCAGTCAGGACAATGAGCAGTTCTTC; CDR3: CASSQDNEQFF
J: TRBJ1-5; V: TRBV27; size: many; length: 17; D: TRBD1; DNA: TGTGCCAGCAGCGGACATAATCAGGGGGCTAGGAGCCAGCCCCAGCATTTT; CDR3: CASSGHNQGARSQPQHF
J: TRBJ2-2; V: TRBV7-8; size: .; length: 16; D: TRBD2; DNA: TGTGCCAGCAGCTTCCAGCGGGGGGGTCTCACCGGGGAGCTGTTTTTT; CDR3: CASSFQRGGLTGELFF
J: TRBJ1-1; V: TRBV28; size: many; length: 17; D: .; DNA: TGTGCCAGCAGTTTATCTCCTCGGGGGGCATCGGACACTGAAGCTTTCTTT; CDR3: CASSLSPRGASDTEAFF
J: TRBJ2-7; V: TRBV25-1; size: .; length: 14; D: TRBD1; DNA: TGTGCCAGCAGTGATACACAGGGGTTTTCCGAGCAGTACTTC; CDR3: CASSDTQGFSEQYF
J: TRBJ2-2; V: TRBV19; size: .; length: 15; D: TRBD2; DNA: TGTGCCAGTAGTAAACTAGCGGGAGGGCCCGGGGAGCTGTTTTTT; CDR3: CASSKLAGGPGELFF
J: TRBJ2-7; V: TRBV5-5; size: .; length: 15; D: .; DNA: TGTGCCAGCAGCTTGGGTTGGGGTGGGAGTTACGAGCAGTACTTC; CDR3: CASSLGWGGSYEQYF
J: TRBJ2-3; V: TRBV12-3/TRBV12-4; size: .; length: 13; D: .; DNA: TGTGCCAGCAGTACCCCAGGCACAGATACGCAGTATTTT; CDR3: CASSTPGTDTQYF
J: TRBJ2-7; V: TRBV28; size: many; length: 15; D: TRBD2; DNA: TGTGCCAGCAGTCCCGGACTAGCGGGGGCCTACGAGCAGTACTTC; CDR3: CASSPGLAGAYEQYF
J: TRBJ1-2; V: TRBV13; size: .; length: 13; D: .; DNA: TGTGCCAGCAGCCCCGCCGTTGCCTATGGCTACACCTTC; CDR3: CASSPAVAYGYTF
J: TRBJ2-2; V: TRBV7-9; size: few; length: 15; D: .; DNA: TGTGCCAGCAGCTTAGTCAGCGGGTACACCGGGGAGCTGTTTTTT; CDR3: CASSLVSGYTGELFF
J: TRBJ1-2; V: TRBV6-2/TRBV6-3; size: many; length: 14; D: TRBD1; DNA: TGTGCCAGCAGTTACCTAGACAGGGGACGAGGCTACACCTTC; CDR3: CASSYLDRGRGYTF
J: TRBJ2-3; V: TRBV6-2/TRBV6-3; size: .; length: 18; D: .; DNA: TGTGCCAGCAGTGAACTACTACAAACTAGGATAATCACAGATACGCAGTATTTT; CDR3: CASSELLQTRIITDTQYF
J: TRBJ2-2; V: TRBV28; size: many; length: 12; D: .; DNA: TGTGCCACCTCGGAGGGGCCCGGGGAGCTGTTTTTT; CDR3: CATSEGPGELFF
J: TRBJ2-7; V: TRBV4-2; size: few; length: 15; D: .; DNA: TGTGCCAGCAGCCAAGACGGGGGATTTAGCGACGAGCAGTACTTC; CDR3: CASSQDGGFSDEQYF
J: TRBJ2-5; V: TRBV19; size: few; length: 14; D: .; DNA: TGTGCCAGTAGTGCCCGGGACACCCAAGAGACCCAGTACTTC; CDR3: CASSARDTQETQYF
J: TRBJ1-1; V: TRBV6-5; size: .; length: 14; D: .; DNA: TGTGCCATCAGTTACAACGGGCCCGCGCCCGAAGCTTTCTTT; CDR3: CAISYNGPAPEAFF
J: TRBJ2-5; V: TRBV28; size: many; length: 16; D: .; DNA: TGTGCCAGCAGTCCCGACAGGGGAGGGAACCAAGAGACCCAGTACTTC; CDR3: CASSPDRGGNQETQYF
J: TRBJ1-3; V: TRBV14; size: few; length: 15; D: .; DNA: TGTGCCAGCAGCCGACAACAGGGTTCTGGAAACACCATATATTTT; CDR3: CASSRQQGSGNTIYF
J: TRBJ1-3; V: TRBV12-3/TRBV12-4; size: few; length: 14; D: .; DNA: TGTGCCAGCAAACTAACGGGAGGGACAAACACCATATATTTT; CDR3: CASKLTGGTNTIYF
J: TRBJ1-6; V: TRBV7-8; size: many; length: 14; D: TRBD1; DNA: TGTGCCAAGGCCTACAGGGGTTGGGATTCACCCCTCCACTTT; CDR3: CAKAYRGWDSPLHF
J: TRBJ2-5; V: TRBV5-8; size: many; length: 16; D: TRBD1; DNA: TGTGCCAGCAGCCGGCGGACAGGGGAAGTCCAAGAGACCCAGTACTTC; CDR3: CASSRRTGEVQETQYF
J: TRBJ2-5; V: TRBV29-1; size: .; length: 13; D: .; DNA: TGCAGCGTTGTTCCCCTGACAGCGATTGCCCAGTACTTC; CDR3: CSVVPLTAIAQYF
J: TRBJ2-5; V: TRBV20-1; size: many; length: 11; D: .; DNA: TGCAGTGCTCAGGGGCGCGAGACCCAGTACTTC; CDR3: CSAQGRETQYF
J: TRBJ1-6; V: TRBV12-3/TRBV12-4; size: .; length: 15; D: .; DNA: TGTGCCAGCAGTTTACTACCAGGGACTAATTCACCCCTCCACTTT; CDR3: CASSLLPGTNSPLHF
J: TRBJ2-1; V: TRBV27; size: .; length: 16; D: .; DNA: TGTGCCAGCACCCTCGGACGGGGTGTACGGTCCAATGAGCAGTTCTTC; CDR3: CASTLGRGVRSNEQFF
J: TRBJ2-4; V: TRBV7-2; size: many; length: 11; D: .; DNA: TGTGCCAGCAGCTTAGAAGCTGTTCAGTACTTC; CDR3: CASSLEAVQYF
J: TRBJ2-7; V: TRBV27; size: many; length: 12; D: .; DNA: TGTGCCAGCGGTGGCTTCTCCTACGAGCAGTACTTC; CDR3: CASGGFSYEQYF
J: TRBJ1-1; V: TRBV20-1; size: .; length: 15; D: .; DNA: TGCAGTGCTAGACCTTGGTCCAGGGCGGGCACTGAAGCTTTCTTT; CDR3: CSARPWSRAGTEAFF
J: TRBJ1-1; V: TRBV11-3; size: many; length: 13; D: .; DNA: TGTGCCAGCCGCCAGGTTTGGGGCACTGAAGCTTTCTTT; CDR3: CASRQVWGTEAFF
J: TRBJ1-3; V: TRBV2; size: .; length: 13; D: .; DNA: TGTGCCAGCAGTGGAAACTCTGGAAACACCACATATTTT; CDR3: CASSGNSGNTTYF
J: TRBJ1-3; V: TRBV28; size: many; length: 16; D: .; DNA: TGTGCCAGCAGGACCTCTAAAACAGGGCCTGGAAACACCATATATTTT; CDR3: CASRTSKTGPGNTIYF